This T cell receptor beta chain stems from a study of T cell responses to AZD1222 COVID-19 vaccine. This CDR3 contains 13 residues. Trimming removed 6 bases at V and 0 bases at J, with 8 bases between. This clone was observed a single time. Its antigen remains unknown. Data came from immunoSEQ multiplex PCR; TCRdb stores just in-frame clones and leaves some out. The sample records about 100,000 clones, around 87% being singletons. Study-level findings and limits: Scientists sampled the repertoires only once the peak T cell response had passed.

This material consisted of peripheral blood, taken on day 0 of AZD1222 vaccination. The V gene is TRBV12-3 or TRBV12-4, the J gene TRBJ1-1; D remains unclear. This receptor was identified in an adult in good health. The CDR3 DNA reads TGTGCCAGCAGCCAACCAATGAACACTGAAGCTTTCTTT. It yields the protein CASSQPMNTEAFF.